A single sample is the source of the 30 T cell receptor beta chains below, sequenced in a study of beta chain features in type 1 diabetes. The entirety of the isolated RNA underwent reverse transcription, so expressed TCRB transcripts were sequenced. Repertoires were generated with immunoSEQ multiplex PCR, while TCRdb's copy carries only in-frame clones and drops some. Among 600,000 to 650,000 clones listed, about 16% were seen once. Material: naive CD4+ T cells from blood. The receptors were gathered from a man aged 18 to 29 in good health.

This clone showed up just a few times. The chain links TRBV5-5 to TRBJ2-7, with 7 bases lining up with TRBD1. J gave up 2 bases and V 1 base, and 12 bases lay outside the gene matches. CDR1 is SGHKS, CDR2 YYEKEE, per germline (reference sequence). This CDR3 spans 17 amino acids. The CDR3 region is CASSLTPQAGGTYEQYF. In nucleotides, the CDR3 is TGTGCCAGCAGCTTGACCCCCCAGGCAGGGGGTACCTACGAGCAGTACTTC. The entire variable domain, with the rest obtained from reference TRBV5-5 and TRBJ2-7, is as follows: DAGVTQSPTHLIKTRGQQVTLRCSPISGHKSVSWYQQVLGQGPQFIFQYYEKEERGRGNFPDRFSARQFPNYSSELNVNALLLGDSALYLCASSLTPQAGGTYEQYFGPGTRLTVT.

The genes are TRBV28 and TRBJ2-7; 11 bases map to TRBD2. The V segment lost 7 bases and the J segment 3 bases; nucleotides outside the gene matches: 5. CDR3 size: 14 residues. Germline loops: CDR1 MDHEN, CDR2 SYDVKM. The CDR3, as DNA: TGTGCCAGCACTGCTAGCGGGAGGAACTACGAGCAGTACTTC. Its translation: CASTASGRNYEQYF.

The table lists this clone with a few counts. This chain links TRBV7-9 with TRBJ2-7; 8 positions match TRBD1. Germline loops: CDR1 SEHNR, CDR2 FQNEAQ (reference sequence). The V segment lost 5 bases and the J segment 3 bases; nucleotides outside the gene matches: 15. This CDR3 region has 17 residues. The CDR3 DNA is TGTGCCAGCAGCCCACGGACAGGGTGGAATCGAAGCTACGAGCAGTACTTC. Its protein is CASSPRTGWNRSYEQYF.

The chain uses TRBV7-9 and TRBJ2-5, with D possibly matching TRBD2 (6 bases). Looked up from germline, CDR1 is SEHNR and CDR2 is FQNEAQ (reference sequence). The CDR3 is 16 residues long. V lost 1 base to trimming and J lost 10 bases, with 22 bases between them. The CDR3 DNA follows: TGTGCCAGCAGCTTAGTCACAGTCCTTGAGTGGGGGGACCAGTACTTC. Amino acids: CASSLVTVLEWGDQYF. Full variable domain (missing parts from reference TRBV7-9 and TRBJ2-5): DTGVSQNPRHKITKRGQNVTFRCDPISEHNRLYWYRQTLGQGPEFLTYFQNEAQLEKSRLLSDRFSAERPKGSFSTLEIQRTEQGDSAMYLCASSLVTVLEWGDQYFGPGTRLLVL.

V gene TRBV7-8 combines with J gene TRBJ1-4; D is uncertain. The V end was cut by 2 bases, the J end by 0 bases, with 13 bases between. Germline-derived CDR1 and CDR2 are SGHVS and FQNEAQ. The CDR3 totals 17 residues. This chain's CDR3 is CASSLSRLTPTNEKLFF. As DNA, the CDR3 is TGTGCCAGCAGCTTATCTCGGTTGACCCCAACTAATGAAAAACTGTTTTTT.

This clone was counted only a few times. The rearrangement joins TRBV5-1 to TRBJ2-3; TRBD2 is a possible D gene (6 bases). V was trimmed by 5 bases and J by 2 bases, leaving 18 bases between them. The CDR3 has 16 residues. CDR1 and CDR2 from the germline V gene are SGHRS and YFSETQ. The CDR3 sequence: CASSYGGSALTDTQYF. CDR3 sequence (DNA): TGCGCCAGCAGTTATGGGGGGTCAGCCCTCACAGATACGCAGTATTTT. The full variable domain, in which reference TRBV5-1 and TRBJ2-3 provide the parts outside the CDR3, is KAGVTQTPRYLIKTRGQQVTLSCSPISGHRSVSWYQQTPGQGLQFLFEYFSETQRNKGNFPGRFSGRQFSNSRSEMNVSTLELGDSALYLCASSYGGSALTDTQYFGPGTRLTVL.

This clone was detected a few times. The CDR3 DNA follows: TGTGCCATCAGATCGGGGGGGTACTCCTACGAGCAGTACTTC. Protein: CAIRSGGYSYEQYF. The chain links TRBV10-3 to TRBJ2-7; TRBD2 matches at 8 bases. Germline V CDR1 and CDR2: ENHRY, SYGVKD. V shed 6 bases and J 0 bases; nucleotides not matched to a gene: 4. The CDR3 runs 14 residues.

The chain has TRBV5-1 and TRBJ2-5; tentatively, D is TRBD1 or TRBD2 (6 bases each). Trimming pared 4 bases from V and 4 bases from J, leaving 17 bases between. Germline V lookup: CDR1 SGHRS, CDR2 YFSETQ. There are 15 residues in the CDR3. The CDR3 spells CASSRNGGLGETQYF. The CDR3 DNA reads as TGCGCCAGCAGCCGAAATGGGGGGCTGGGAGAGACCCAGTACTTC.

The chain recombines TRBV4-2 with TRBJ2-7; D may correspond to TRBD1 or TRBD2 (5 bases each). The germline V gene encodes CDR1 LGHNA and CDR2 YNFKEQ. This CDR3 region has 16 residues. V dropped 4 bases and J dropped 2 bases, with 18 bases sitting between them. Here the CDR3 DNA reads TGTGCCAGCAGCCCGTTGTTTCGGGACGGAGCCTACGAGCAGTACTTC. Its protein product is CASSPLFRDGAYEQYF.

This sequence joins TRBV11-1 and TRBJ2-1; 12 nucleotides align to TRBD2. Germline loops: CDR1 SGHAT, CDR2 FQDESV (reference sequence). With V trimmed by 6 bases and J by 3 bases, 6 bases remained unmatched. This CDR3 is 16 amino acids long. CDR3: CASSPGLAGYYNEQFF. CDR3 DNA: TGTGCCAGCAGTCCAGGACTAGCGGGGTACTACAATGAGCAGTTCTTC.

The rearrangement links TRBV5-1 to TRBJ2-5; TRBD2 matches at 8 bases. The J segment lost 1 base and the V segment lost 7 bases, leaving 3 bases of the junction unmatched. Germline V gene data show CDR1 as SGHRS and CDR2 as YFSETQ. The CDR3 loop spans 13 amino acids. CDR3 protein: CASGAGVQETQYF. The CDR3 DNA sequence: TGCGCCAGCGGAGCGGGGGTCCAAGAGACCCAGTACTTC.

The chain has TRBV28 and TRBJ2-7; 8 positions agree with TRBD1. The CDR3 sequence is 15 residues long. Trimming cost V 6 bases and J 1 base; bases outside gene matches: 8. Per germline, CDR1 MDHEN and CDR2 SYDVKM. CDR3 bases: TGTGCCAGCAGCCGCGGGAACAGGGGGTCCTACGAGCAGTACTTC. Its translation is CASSRGNRGSYEQYF.

Details on this clone: The same CDR3 also results from other DNA sequences found in this sample. The chain is built from TRBV7-2 and TRBJ2-3, with TRBD2 identical over 11 bases. This CDR3 spans 15 amino acids. Germline loops: CDR1 SGHTA, CDR2 FQGNSA. The V segment lost 2 bases and the J segment 3 bases; nucleotides outside the gene matches: 1. CDR3 loop: CASSLRLAGTDTQYF. CDR3 nucleotides: TGTGCCAGCAGCTTACGACTAGCGGGGACAGATACGCAGTATTTT.

The chain links TRBV5-1 to TRBJ1-1; D is possibly TRBD1 (6 bases). CDR3 size: 15 residues. V was clipped by 4 bases and J by 6 bases, with 19 bases between them. Germline loops: CDR1 SGHRS, CDR2 YFSETQ. The CDR3 protein is CASSPDVDRYAEAFF. For the CDR3, the DNA is TGCGCCAGCAGCCCAGATGTTGACAGGTACGCTGAAGCTTTCTTT.

The chain recombines TRBV28 with TRBJ1-3; D gene unclear. The CDR3 has 14 residues. V shed 6 bases and J shed 0 bases, with 9 bases lying between them. Germline V gene data show CDR1 as MDHEN and CDR2 as SYDVKM. The DNA for the CDR3 is TGTGCCAGCAGACCGGGGTTCTCTGGAAACACCATATATTTT. Protein product: CASRPGFSGNTIYF.

The J gene is TRBJ1-3, the V gene TRBV10-3; 9 bases map to TRBD1. This CDR3 contains 16 residues. Germline V gene sequence: CDR1 ENHRY, CDR2 SYGVKD. Unmatched junction bases numbered 3, after V lost 3 bases and J lost 0 bases. CDR3 sequence reads: CAISEPTGGSGNTIYF. For the CDR3, the DNA is TGTGCCATCAGTGAACCGACAGGGGGCTCTGGAAACACCATATATTTT.

There are a few counts of this clone. This chain links TRBV2 with TRBJ1-4; unclear D gene. The CDR3 runs to 11 residues. Trimming took off 6 bases at V and 8 bases at J, with 7 bases between the two ends. CDR1 is SNHLY, CDR2 FYNNEI, per germline. CDR3 region: CASSTVEKLFF. CDR3 DNA: TGTGCCAGCAGCACGGTGGAAAAACTGTTTTTT.

This clone was found a few times. The J gene is TRBJ2-3, the V gene TRBV15, with TRBD2 matching over 8 bases. V gave up 2 bases and J gave up 2 bases; unmatched junction bases: 9. From germline, CDR1 is LNHNV and CDR2 YYDKDF (reference sequence). CDR3 size: 17 residues. CDR3 loop: CATSRSPGLGYTDTQYF. As DNA, the CDR3 is TGTGCCACCAGCAGATCACCGGGACTAGGCTACACAGATACGCAGTATTTT.

This clone was counted between two and nine times. An end of the junction does not agree with germline; a read error may underlie this. V gene TRBV7-7 combines with J gene TRBJ2-2; tentative D call: TRBD2 (6 bases). This CDR3 is 15 amino acids long. Germline V gene data show CDR1 as SSHAT and CDR2 as FNYEAQ (reference sequence). CDR3 coding DNA: TGTGCTAGCAGCTTAAGCCCGGGGGACACCGGGGAGCTGTTTTTT. Translating it yields CASSLSPGDTGELFF.

The chain recombines TRBV7-9 with TRBJ1-2; D is possibly TRBD1 (6 bases). The V end lost 2 bases, the J end lost 3 bases, and 16 bases lay between the germline ends. The CDR3 covers 16 residues. The V gene's germline CDR1 is SEHNR and CDR2 FQNEAQ (reference sequence). CDR3 residues: CASSLLRTVEYYGYTF. The CDR3 coding sequence is TGTGCCAGCAGCTTACTGAGGACAGTGGAGTACTATGGCTACACCTTC. Combining the CDR3 with reference TRBV7-9 and TRBJ1-2 gives the whole variable domain DTGVSQNPRHKITKRGQNVTFRCDPISEHNRLYWYRQTLGQGPEFLTYFQNEAQLEKSRLLSDRFSAERPKGSFSTLEIQRTEQGDSAMYLCASSLLRTVEYYGYTFGSGTRLTVV.

In this sample, this clone turned up a few times. This chain connects TRBV30 to TRBJ1-4, with 9 nucleotides matching TRBD1. Per germline, CDR1 GTSNPN and CDR2 SVGIG (reference sequence). V shed 2 bases and J 5 bases; nucleotides not matched to a gene: 6. The CDR3 spans 15 residues. The CDR3, as DNA: TGTGCCTGGAGTCCGGGACAGGGCCGGAATGAAAAACTGTTTTTT. It specifies CAWSPGQGRNEKLFF.

This chain joins TRBV10-3 and TRBJ1-2; D is ambiguous. V lost 10 bases and J lost 4, with 25 bases in between. The CDR3 has 16 residues. The germline V gene encodes CDR1 ENHRY and CDR2 SYGVKD. The CDR3 spells CATQGGRGLRSYGYTF. For the CDR3, the DNA is TGTGCCACCCAAGGCGGGCGAGGACTAAGATCCTATGGCTACACCTTC.

The rearrangement joins TRBV7-3 to TRBJ1-1; D uncertain. Germline V gene lookup returns CDR1 SGHTA and CDR2 FQGTGA. V dropped 0 bases and J dropped 9 bases, with 11 bases sitting between them. This CDR3 region has 13 residues. The CDR3 reads CASSLTSAGQAFF. CDR3 nucleotide sequence: TGTGCCAGCAGCTTAACGTCGGCAGGCCAAGCTTTCTTT. The full variable domain, completed using reference TRBV7-3 and TRBJ1-1, is GAGVSQTPSNKVTEKGKYVELRCDPISGHTALYWYRQSLGQGPEFLIYFQGTGAADDSGLPNDRFFAVRPEGSVSTLKIQRTERGDSAVYLCASSLTSAGQAFFGQGTRLTVV.

This clone was counted a single time. V gene TRBV28 combines with J gene TRBJ1-2; D is perhaps TRBD1 (6 bases). This CDR3 has 13 residues. Per the germline V gene, CDR1 is MDHEN and CDR2 is SYDVKM. The ends were cut back, 10 bases at V and 4 bases at J, with 16 bases in the middle. The CDR3 DNA reads as TGTGCCATCCGCTACAGGGAAGCCTATGGCTACACCTTC. Translated, it gives CAIRYREAYGYTF.

This clone was seen a handful of times. V and J are TRBV7-9 and TRBJ1-6, with 11 bases aligning to TRBD1. With 6 bases clipped from V and 8 bases from J, the junction kept 6 bases outside the gene matches. The germline CDR1 and CDR2 sequences are SEHNR and FQNEAQ (reference sequence). CDR3 length equals 15 residues. The CDR3 spells CASRQGQGVYSPLHF. CDR3 nucleotide sequence: TGTGCCAGCAGACAGGGACAGGGGGTTTATTCACCCCTCCACTTT.

This clone was seen only a few times. The rearrangement uses TRBV6-5 and TRBJ1-3, with a tentative D call TRBD1 (6 bases). This CDR3 comprises 16 residues. V dropped 4 bases and J dropped 0 bases, with 13 bases sitting between them. From germline, CDR1 is MNHEY and CDR2 SVGAGI. The CDR3: CASSSRTARSGNTIYF. The CDR3 DNA is TGTGCCAGCAGTTCGAGGACAGCTCGCTCTGGAAACACCATATATTTT.

The table lists this clone with a few counts. The chain recombines TRBV7-8 with TRBJ2-7, with D perhaps TRBD2 (7 bases). CDR1 and CDR2 (germline): SGHVS, FQNEAQ. The CDR3 totals 15 residues. V was trimmed by 0 bases and J by 5 bases, leaving 14 bases between them. The chain's CDR3 is CASSLATGGHHEQYF. Here the CDR3 DNA reads TGTGCCAGCAGCTTAGCGACGGGGGGCCACCACGAGCAGTACTTC. Full variable domain (remainder filled in from reference TRBV7-8 and TRBJ2-7): GAGVSQSPRYKVAKRGQDVALRCDPISGHVSLFWYQQALGQGPEFLTYFQNEAQLDKSGLPSDRFFAERPEGSVSTLKIQRTQQEDSAVYLCASSLATGGHHEQYFGPGTRLTVT.

This clone has only a few counts. CDR3 region: CASRAQKTDSTEAFF. The DNA for the CDR3 is TGTGCCAGTAGAGCGCAGAAAACGGACTCCACTGAAGCTTTCTTT. The chain is built from TRBV19 and TRBJ1-1; D is undetermined. The germline CDR1 and CDR2 sequences are LNHDA and SQIVND (reference sequence). Trimming took 6 bases from V and 4 from J, leaving 18 bases between them. CDR3 length: 15 residues.

This clone was counted between two and nine times. The chain is built from TRBV4-2 and TRBJ2-3; 9 positions agree with TRBD1. V shed 0 bases and J 4 bases; nucleotides not matched to a gene: 14. The CDR3 contains 19 residues. Germline V gives CDR1 LGHNA, CDR2 YNFKEQ. CDR3 sequence: CASSQERNRGTGLADTQYF. The DNA of the CDR3 is TGTGCCAGCAGCCAAGAAAGAAACCGCGGGACAGGGTTAGCAGATACGCAGTATTTT.

The chain carries TRBV9 and TRBJ1-2; D remains unclear. Germline V CDR1 and CDR2: SGDLS, YYNGEE. Trimming shortened V by 0 bases and J by 8 bases, and 17 bases separated the two germline ends. The CDR3 covers 15 residues. CDR3 sequence: CASSVDRAGGEGYTF. For the CDR3, the DNA is TGTGCCAGCAGCGTAGATCGCGCCGGAGGTGAGGGCTACACCTTC.